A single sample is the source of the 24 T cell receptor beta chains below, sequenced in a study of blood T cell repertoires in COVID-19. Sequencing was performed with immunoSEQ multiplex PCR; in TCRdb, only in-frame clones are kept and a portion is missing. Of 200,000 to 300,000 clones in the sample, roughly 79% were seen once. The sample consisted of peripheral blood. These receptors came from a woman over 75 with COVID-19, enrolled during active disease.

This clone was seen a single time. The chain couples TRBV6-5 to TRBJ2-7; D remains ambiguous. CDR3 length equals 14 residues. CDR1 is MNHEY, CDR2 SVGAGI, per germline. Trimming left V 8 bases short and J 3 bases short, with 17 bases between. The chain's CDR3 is CASGSARSVYEQYF. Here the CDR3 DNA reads TGTGCCAGCGGAAGCGCGAGATCAGTCTACGAGCAGTACTTC.

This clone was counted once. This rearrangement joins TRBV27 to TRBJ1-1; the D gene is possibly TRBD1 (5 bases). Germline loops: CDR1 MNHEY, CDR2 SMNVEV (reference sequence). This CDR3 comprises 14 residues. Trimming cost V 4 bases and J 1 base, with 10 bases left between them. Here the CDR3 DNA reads TGTGCCAGCAGTTGGCGGGGACCGAACACTGAAGCTTTCTTT. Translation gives CASSWRGPNTEAFF.

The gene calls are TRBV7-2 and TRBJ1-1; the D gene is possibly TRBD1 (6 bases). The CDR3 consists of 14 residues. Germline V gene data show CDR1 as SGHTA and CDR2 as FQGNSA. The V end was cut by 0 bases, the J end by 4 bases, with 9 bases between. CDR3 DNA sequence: TGTGCCAGCAGCTTAGCAGGGGGATCCACTGAAGCTTTCTTT. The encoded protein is CASSLAGGSTEAFF.

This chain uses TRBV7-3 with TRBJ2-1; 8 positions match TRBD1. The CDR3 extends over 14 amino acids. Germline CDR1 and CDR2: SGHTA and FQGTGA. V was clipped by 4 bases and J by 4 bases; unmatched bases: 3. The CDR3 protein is CASSSGQGYNEQFF. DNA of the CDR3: TGTGCCAGCAGCTCCGGACAGGGATACAATGAGCAGTTCTTC.

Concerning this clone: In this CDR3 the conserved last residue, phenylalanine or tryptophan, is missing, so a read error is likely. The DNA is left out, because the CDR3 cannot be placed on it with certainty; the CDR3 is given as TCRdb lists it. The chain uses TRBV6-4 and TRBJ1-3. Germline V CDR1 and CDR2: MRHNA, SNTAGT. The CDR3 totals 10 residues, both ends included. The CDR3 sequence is CARGGPDGPV.

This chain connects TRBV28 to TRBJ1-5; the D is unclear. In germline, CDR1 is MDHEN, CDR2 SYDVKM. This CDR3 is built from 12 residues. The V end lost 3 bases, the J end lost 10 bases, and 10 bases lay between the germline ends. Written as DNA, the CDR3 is TGTGCCAGCAGTTTTTTAATGGGCCCCCAGCATTTT. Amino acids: CASSFLMGPQHF.

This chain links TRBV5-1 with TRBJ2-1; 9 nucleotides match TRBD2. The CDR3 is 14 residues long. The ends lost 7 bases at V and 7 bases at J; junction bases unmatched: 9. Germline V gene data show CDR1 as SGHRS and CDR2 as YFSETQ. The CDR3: CASVRVAGVNEQFF. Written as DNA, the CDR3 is TGCGCCAGCGTACGAGTAGCGGGAGTGAATGAGCAGTTCTTC.

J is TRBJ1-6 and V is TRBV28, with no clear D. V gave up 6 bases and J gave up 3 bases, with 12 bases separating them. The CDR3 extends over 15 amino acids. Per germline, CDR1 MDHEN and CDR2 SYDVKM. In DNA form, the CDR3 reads TGTGCCAGCAGCGGATGGGAGGGCTATAATTCACCCCTCCACTTT. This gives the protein CASSGWEGYNSPLHF.

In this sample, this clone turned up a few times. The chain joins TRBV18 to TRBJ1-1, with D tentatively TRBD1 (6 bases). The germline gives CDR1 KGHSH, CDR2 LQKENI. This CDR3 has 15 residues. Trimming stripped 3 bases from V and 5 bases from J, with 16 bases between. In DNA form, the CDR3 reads TGTGCCAGCTCACCTAAACAGGGAGTCGAAACTGAAGCTTTCTTT. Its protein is CASSPKQGVETEAFF. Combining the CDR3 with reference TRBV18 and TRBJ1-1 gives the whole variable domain NAGVMQNPRHLVRRRGQEARLRCSPMKGHSHVYWYRQLPEEGLKFMVYLQKENIIDESGMPKERFSAEFPKEGPSILRIQQVVRGDSAAYFCASSPKQGVETEAFFGQGTRLTVV.

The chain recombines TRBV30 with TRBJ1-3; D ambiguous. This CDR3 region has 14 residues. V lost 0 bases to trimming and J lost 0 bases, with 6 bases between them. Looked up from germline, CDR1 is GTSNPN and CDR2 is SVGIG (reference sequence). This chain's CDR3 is CAWSVSVSGNTIYF. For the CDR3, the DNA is TGTGCCTGGAGTGTCTCGGTCTCTGGAAACACCATATATTTT.

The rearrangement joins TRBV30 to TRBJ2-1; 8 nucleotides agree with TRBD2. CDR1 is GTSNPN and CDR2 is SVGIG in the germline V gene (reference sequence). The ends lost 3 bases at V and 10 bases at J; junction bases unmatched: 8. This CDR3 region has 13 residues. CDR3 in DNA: TGTGCCTGGAGGCTGACTATAGCGGGAGAGCAGTTCTTC. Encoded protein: CAWRLTIAGEQFF.

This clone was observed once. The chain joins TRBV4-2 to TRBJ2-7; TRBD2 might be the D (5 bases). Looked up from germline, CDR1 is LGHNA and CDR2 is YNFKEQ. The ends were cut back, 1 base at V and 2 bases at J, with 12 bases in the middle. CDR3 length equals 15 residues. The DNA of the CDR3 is TGTGCCAGCAGCCAAGTAATATGGGAGACCTACGAGCAGTACTTC. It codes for CASSQVIWETYEQYF.

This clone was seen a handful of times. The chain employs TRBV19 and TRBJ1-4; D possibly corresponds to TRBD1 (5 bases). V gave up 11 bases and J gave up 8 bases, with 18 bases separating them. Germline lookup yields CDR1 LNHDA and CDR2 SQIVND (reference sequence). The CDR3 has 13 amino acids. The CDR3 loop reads CAGSRVKGEKLFF. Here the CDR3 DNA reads TGTGCCGGTTCCCGGGTCAAGGGGGAAAAACTGTTTTTT. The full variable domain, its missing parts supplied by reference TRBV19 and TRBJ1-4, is DGGITQSPKYLFRKEGQNVTLSCEQNLNHDAMYWYRQDPGQGLRLIYYSQIVNDFQKGDIAEGYSVSREKKESFPLTVTSAQKNPTAFYLCAGSRVKGEKLFFGSGTQLSVL.

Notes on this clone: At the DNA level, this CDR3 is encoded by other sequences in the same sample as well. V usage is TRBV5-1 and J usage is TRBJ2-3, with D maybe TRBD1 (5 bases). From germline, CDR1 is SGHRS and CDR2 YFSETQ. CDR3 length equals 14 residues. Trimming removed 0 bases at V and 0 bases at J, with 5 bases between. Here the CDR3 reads CASSLGQSTDTQYF. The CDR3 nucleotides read TGCGCCAGCAGCTTGGGACAGAGCACAGATACGCAGTATTTT.

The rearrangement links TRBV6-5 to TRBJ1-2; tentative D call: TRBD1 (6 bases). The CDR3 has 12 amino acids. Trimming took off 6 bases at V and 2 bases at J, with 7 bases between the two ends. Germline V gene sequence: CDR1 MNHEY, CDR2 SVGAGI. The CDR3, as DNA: TGTGCCAGCAGACAGGGCAACTATGGCTACACCTTC. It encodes CASRQGNYGYTF.

The DNA of the CDR3 is TGTGCCACCAGTGATTCGGACATCCTAGCGGAAGGATATGGCTACACCTTC. Translating gives CATSDSDILAEGYGYTF. The chain uses TRBV24-1 and TRBJ1-2, with D maybe TRBD1 (5 bases). CDR3 length: 17 amino acids. Deletions cut 2 bases from V and 5 bases from J, with 20 bases between. Germline CDR1 is KGHDR and CDR2 is SFDVKD.

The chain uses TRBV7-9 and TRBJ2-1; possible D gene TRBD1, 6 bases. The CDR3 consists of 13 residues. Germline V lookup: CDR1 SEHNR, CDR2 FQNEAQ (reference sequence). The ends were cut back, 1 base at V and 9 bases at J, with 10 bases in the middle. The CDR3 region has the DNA TGTGCCAGCAGCTTAGGGGGGCTACGTGAGCAGTTCTTC. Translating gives CASSLGGLREQFF. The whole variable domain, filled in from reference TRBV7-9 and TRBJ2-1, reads DTGVSQNPRHKITKRGQNVTFRCDPISEHNRLYWYRQTLGQGPEFLTYFQNEAQLEKSRLLSDRFSAERPKGSFSTLEIQRTEQGDSAMYLCASSLGGLREQFFGPGTRLTVL.

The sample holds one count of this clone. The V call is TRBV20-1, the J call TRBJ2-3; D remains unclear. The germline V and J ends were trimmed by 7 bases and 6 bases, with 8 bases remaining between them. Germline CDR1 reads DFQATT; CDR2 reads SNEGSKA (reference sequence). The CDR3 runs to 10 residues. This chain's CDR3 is CSGLNDTQYF. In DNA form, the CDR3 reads TGCAGTGGGCTGAACGATACGCAGTATTTT.

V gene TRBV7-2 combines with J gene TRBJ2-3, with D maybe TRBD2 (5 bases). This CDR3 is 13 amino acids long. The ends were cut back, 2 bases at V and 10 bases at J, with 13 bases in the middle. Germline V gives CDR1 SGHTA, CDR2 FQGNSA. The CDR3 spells CASSLSTTPSQYF. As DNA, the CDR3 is TGTGCCAGCAGCTTATCGACTACCCCATCGCAGTATTTT.

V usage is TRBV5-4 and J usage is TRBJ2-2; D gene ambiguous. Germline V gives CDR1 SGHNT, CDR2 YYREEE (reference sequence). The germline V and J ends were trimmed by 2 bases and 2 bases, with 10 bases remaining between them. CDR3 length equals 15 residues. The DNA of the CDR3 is TGTGCCAGCAGCTTCCCGAGGCCTAACACCGGGGAGCTGTTTTTT. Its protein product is CASSFPRPNTGELFF.

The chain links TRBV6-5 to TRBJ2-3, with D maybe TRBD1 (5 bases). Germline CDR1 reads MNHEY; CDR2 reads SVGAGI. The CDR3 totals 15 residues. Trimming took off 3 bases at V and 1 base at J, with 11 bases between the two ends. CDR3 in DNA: TGTGCCAGCAGTTATGTTACAGGTCGCACAGATACGCAGTATTTT. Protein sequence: CASSYVTGRTDTQYF.

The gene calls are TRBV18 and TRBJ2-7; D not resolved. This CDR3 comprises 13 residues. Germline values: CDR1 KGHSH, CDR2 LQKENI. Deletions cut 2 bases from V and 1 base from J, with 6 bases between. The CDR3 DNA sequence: TGTGCCAGCTCACCAGCCAGTTCCTACGAGCAGTACTTC. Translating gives CASSPASSYEQYF.

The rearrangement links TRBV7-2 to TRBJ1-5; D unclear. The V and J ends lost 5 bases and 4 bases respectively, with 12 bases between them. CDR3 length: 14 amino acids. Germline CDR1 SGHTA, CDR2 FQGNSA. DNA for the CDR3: TGTGCCAGCAGCCAGTCCACCCAGAATCAGCCCCAGCATTTT. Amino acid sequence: CASSQSTQNQPQHF.

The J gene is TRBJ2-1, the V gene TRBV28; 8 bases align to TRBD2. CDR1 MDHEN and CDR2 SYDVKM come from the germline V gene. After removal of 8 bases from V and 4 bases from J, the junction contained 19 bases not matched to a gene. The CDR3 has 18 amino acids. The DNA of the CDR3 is TGTGCCAGCCCCCCGGACCTGCTTAGCGGGATTAAGTACAATGAGCAGTTCTTC. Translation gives CASPPDLLSGIKYNEQFF.